This TCR beta chain was profiled in a study of blood T cell repertoires in COVID-19. Study-wide context: Samples taken during acute and convalescent COVID-19 were collected in the United States, Italy and Spain. PBMCs, B-cell-depleted T cells, or T cells were the source of the cDNA or gDNA that made up the material.

Trimming left V 2 bases short and J 1 base short, with 9 bases between. The CDR3 consists of 14 residues. Looked up from germline, CDR1 is SGDLS and CDR2 is YYNGEE. Assay: immunoSEQ multiplex PCR; the TCRdb copy retains only in-frame clones and omits some. Here the sample spans roughly 440,000 clones, approximately 88% being singletons. Enrolled during active infection, Seattle patients were then followed longitudinally. Sequencing input: peripheral blood. This chain connects TRBV9 to TRBJ1-1; D is possibly TRBD1 (5 bases). This receptor was identified in a woman in her forties or fifties with COVID-19, enrolled during active disease. CDR3 in DNA: TGTGCCAGCAGCGTTCCCACAGGGAACACTGAAGCTTTCTTT. It translates to CASSVPTGNTEAFF.